This T cell receptor beta chain is drawn from a study of cytomegalovirus exposure and HLA in healthy donors. J was trimmed by 5 bases and V by 6 bases; bases with no gene match: 10. This CDR3 spans 15 amino acids. Germline V gives CDR1 KGHSH, CDR2 LQKENI. Study-level results: Immune exposure was documented only through CMV serostatus.

In the PCR, 60 Vbeta and 13 Jbeta primers were used. The table came from immunoSEQ multiplex PCR; TCRdb's copy has only in-frame clones and leaves some out. The listing records 140,000 to 150,000 clones. Concerning this clone itself: Its antigen is as yet unknown.

This clonotype was obtained from a woman between 50 and 59 years old in good health and CMV-seronegative. Source material: PBMCs. The rearrangement joins TRBV18 to TRBJ1-5; 7 positions agree with TRBD1. The CDR3 sequence: CASSHGPQGDQPQHF. The CDR3 DNA reads TGTGCCAGCTCTCACGGTCCCCAGGGGGATCAGCCCCAGCATTTT.